This record concerns one T cell receptor beta chain sequence. What this receptor recognizes is not known. No quality values exist for individual bases; no much larger clone is one base distant. The data stem from a study of T cell changes during pregnancy in multiple sclerosis (dated by TCRdb to between 2018 and 2021). Study-wide context: The study examined how the T cell repertoire changed over the course of pregnancy in women with multiple sclerosis.

The library came from the immunoSEQ multiplex PCR assay. What TCRdb holds here is the immuneACCESS table cut down to in-frame rearrangements. Part of the clones is not present; checked against another copy, under half of the missing clones reflect an unresolved V gene, and the others are unexplained. The sample profile shows about 57,000 clones; about 90% of them were found once. The ten biggest clones cover 0.15% to 0.2% of the sample. Sample: CD4+ T cells from peripheral blood mononuclear cells, taken in the second trimester of pregnancy. This sequence was found in a female donor with multiple sclerosis, enrolled in a pregnancy study.

The CDR3 is CASSLFGRARTDTEAFF. In nucleotides, the sequence is TGTGCCAGCAGTTTATTTGGGCGGGCGAGGACGGACACTGAAGCTTTCTTT. The chain joins TRBV28 to TRBJ1-1; the D gene is not confidently resolved. The CDR3 starts with the cysteine, ends with the phenylalanine, and has 17 residues. The CDR3 DNA has 51 bases and is translated from base 1. V is cut by 1 base and J by 3 bases, and the space between the germline ends is 18 bases. In the germline V gene, CDR1 corresponds to MDHEN and CDR2 to SYDVKM.